The next 30 T cell receptor beta chains were all read from a single sample in a study of control samples from healthy donors and cancer patients. This table comes from immunoSEQ multiplex PCR, and its TCRdb copy is limited to in-frame clones, with some not included. The profile covers around 190,000 clones, with nearly 90% appearing a single time and around 1.5% taken by the ten largest. Sequenced: blood. The receptors shown here come from a woman aged 45-65 years in good health.

The chain couples TRBV6-6 to TRBJ2-2; 9 nucleotides line up with TRBD1. This CDR3 is built from 16 residues. Losses at the gene ends were 5 bases for V and 2 bases for J; bases not matched to a gene: 6. The germline V gene has CDR1 MNHNY and CDR2 SVGAGI (reference sequence). The CDR3 DNA is TGTGCCAGCAGTCGGGGACAGGGTTTTAACACCGGGGAGCTGTTTTTT. Amino acids: CASSRGQGFNTGELFF.

This chain connects TRBV4-3 to TRBJ2-2; D is uncertain. The germline V gene encodes CDR1 LGHNA and CDR2 YSLEER. V was clipped by 4 bases and J by 8 bases, with 14 bases between them. CDR3 length: 14 amino acids. The CDR3 is CASSPEVDSGELFF. The CDR3 DNA sequence: TGCGCCAGCAGCCCCGAGGTAGATTCGGGGGAGCTGTTTTTT.

V usage is TRBV3-1 (or the pseudogene TRBV3-2) and J usage is TRBJ2-1; 11 nucleotides line up with TRBD2. Germline CDR1 LGHDT, CDR2 YNNKEL (reference sequence). V dropped 5 bases and J dropped 9; count of bases not matched to a gene: 6. The CDR3 runs 14 residues. The CDR3 nucleotides read TGTGCCAGCAGCGATAGCGGGAGGGGGGGTGAGCAGTTCTTC. Residues: CASSDSGRGGEQFF.

V is TRBV27 and J is TRBJ2-7; perhaps TRBD1 as D (7 bases). There are 16 residues in the CDR3. Germline V CDR1 and CDR2: MNHEY, SMNVEV (reference sequence). V lost 5 bases, J lost 3 bases, and 20 bases lay in between. The DNA of the CDR3 is TGTGCCAGCAGTCCTACCCAGGGGGGTCCCTTCTACGAGCAGTACTTC. Encoded protein: CASSPTQGGPFYEQYF.

The CDR3: CASSWDRENIQYF. The CDR3 DNA is TGTGCCAGCAGTTGGGACAGAGAGAACATTCAGTACTTC. The J gene is TRBJ2-4, the V gene TRBV6-5; 7 nucleotides align to TRBD1. With 4 bases clipped from V and 7 bases from J, the junction kept 4 bases outside the gene matches. CDR1 and CDR2 from the germline V gene are MNHEY and SVGAGI. The CDR3 consists of 13 residues.

V gene TRBV29-1 combines with J gene TRBJ2-7; perhaps TRBD1 as D (6 bases). V was clipped by 2 bases and J by 3 bases, with 11 bases between them. Germline CDR1 is SQVTM and CDR2 is ANQGSEA. CDR3 length: 13 residues. The CDR3 DNA is TGCAGCGTTGAACCCCAACAGGGCTACGAGCAGTACTTC. Amino acids: CSVEPQQGYEQYF.

The chain employs TRBV3-1 (or the pseudogene TRBV3-2) and TRBJ1-3; TRBD1 matches 9 bases. The germline CDR1 and CDR2 sequences are LGHDT and YNNKEL (reference sequence). The CDR3 has 15 amino acids. V lost 4 bases, J lost 7 bases, and 8 bases stayed unmatched. CDR3 DNA: TGTGCCAGCAGCCCCGGGACAGGGAAGACGAACACCATATATTTT. Its protein product is CASSPGTGKTNTIYF.

This chain uses TRBV18 with TRBJ1-1, with TRBD1 matching 10 bases. CDR1 and CDR2 from the germline V gene are KGHSH and LQKENI. Trimming took 1 base from V and 2 from J; bases not matched to a gene: 1. The CDR3 spans 15 residues. The chain's CDR3 is CASSPRQGANTEAFF. The CDR3 nucleotides are TGTGCCAGCTCACCACGACAGGGGGCCAACACTGAAGCTTTCTTT.

This sequence joins TRBV4-3 and TRBJ1-1; maybe TRBD1 (6 bases). The CDR3 contains 13 residues. Trimming stripped 4 bases from V and 5 bases from J, with 11 bases between. Germline lookup yields CDR1 LGHNA and CDR2 YSLEER. The CDR3 sequence: CASSRKGGTEAFF. CDR3 nucleotide sequence: TGCGCCAGCAGCCGGAAAGGGGGAACTGAAGCTTTCTTT.

The CDR3 loop reads CASSQDPGNTIYF. The CDR3 DNA sequence: TGTGCCAGCAGCCAAGATCCGGGAAACACCATATATTTT. The chain has TRBV3-1 (or the pseudogene TRBV3-2) and TRBJ1-3; no clear D gene. The CDR3 runs 13 residues. Germline CDR1 is LGHDT and CDR2 is YNNKEL (reference sequence). The ends were cut back, 0 bases at V and 4 bases at J, with 4 bases in the middle.

The sample holds a few counts of this clone. The chain is built from TRBV19 and TRBJ1-2, with unresolved D. The V end lost 4 bases, the J end lost 8 bases, and 29 bases lay between the germline ends. This CDR3 spans 18 amino acids. Germline CDR1 and CDR2: LNHDA and SQIVND (reference sequence). The CDR3 coding sequence is TGTGCCAGTAGTAAATCTTTGGTAGCTGGGCCAACCAAGGTCGGCTACACCTTC. It specifies CASSKSLVAGPTKVGYTF.

This chain joins TRBV7-2 and TRBJ1-5; D possibly corresponds to TRBD1 (5 bases). CDR1 and CDR2 from the germline V gene are SGHTA and FQGNSA. There are 19 residues in the CDR3. V was shortened by 1 base and J by 1 base, with 20 bases between the two germline ends. The CDR3: CASSLEGVGGVRSNQPQHF. The CDR3 DNA reads as TGTGCCAGCAGCTTAGAAGGGGTGGGAGGGGTTCGAAGCAATCAGCCCCAGCATTTT.

The chain uses TRBV28 and TRBJ1-6; D is unclear. The CDR3 has 16 residues. Trimming removed 6 bases at V and 10 bases at J, with 22 bases between. Germline V gene sequence: CDR1 MDHEN, CDR2 SYDVKM. The CDR3 DNA is TGTGCCAGCAGCCCTCCCCCAAGGGCCGGCGGGTCACCCCTCCACTTT. Its protein is CASSPPPRAGGSPLHF.

The chain carries TRBV5-5 and TRBJ1-2; unclear D gene. CDR1 and CDR2 (germline): SGHKS, YYEKEE (reference sequence). The CDR3 consists of 14 residues. V was trimmed by 5 bases and J by 3 bases, leaving 14 bases between them. This CDR3 reads CASRRRRIDYGYTF. The CDR3 DNA sequence: TGTGCCAGCAGGCGACGGAGGATAGACTATGGCTACACCTTC.

The chain joins TRBV7-8 to TRBJ1-2; a possible D gene is TRBD1 (5 bases). The V end lost 1 base, the J end lost 5 bases, and 17 bases lay between the germline ends. Germline lookup yields CDR1 SGHVS and CDR2 FQNEAQ. The CDR3 is 16 amino acids. CDR3 DNA sequence: TGTGCCAGCAGCTTAGACCGGGCCGGGACCGAATATGGCTACACCTTC. Its translation is CASSLDRAGTEYGYTF.

This CDR3 reads CASSQDLSDTQYF. The CDR3 DNA is TGTGCCAGCAGCCAAGATCTCTCAGATACGCAGTATTTT. The V call is TRBV3-1 (or the pseudogene TRBV3-2), the J call TRBJ2-3; D is unresolved. Germline V gene data show CDR1 as LGHDT and CDR2 as YNNKEL (reference sequence). The CDR3 loop spans 13 amino acids. Trimming pared 0 bases from V and 4 bases from J, leaving 5 bases between.

V is TRBV19 and J is TRBJ1-3; 12 bases are shared with TRBD1. The CDR3 sequence is 15 residues long. The J segment lost 1 base and the V segment lost 9 bases, leaving 4 bases of the junction unmatched. The germline CDR1 and CDR2 sequences are LNHDA and SQIVND (reference sequence). The DNA of the CDR3 is TGTGCCAGCGGGACAGGGGGCGCGTCTGGAAACACCATATATTTT. Amino acids: CASGTGGASGNTIYF. Drawing the rest from reference TRBV19 and TRBJ1-3, the complete variable domain is DGGITQSPKYLFRKEGQNVTLSCEQNLNHDAMYWYRQDPGQGLRLIYYSQIVNDFQKGDIAEGYSVSREKKESFPLTVTSAQKNPTAFYLCASGTGGASGNTIYFGEGSWLTVV.

The table lists this clone with a few counts. The rearrangement links TRBV11-3 to TRBJ1-1; D gene uncertain. Germline CDR1 is SGHNT and CDR2 is YENEEA. The CDR3 length is 12 residues. The V end lost 0 bases, the J end lost 7 bases, and 6 bases lay between the germline ends. The CDR3 sequence is CASSLEGGEAFF. CDR3 nucleotides: TGTGCCAGCAGCTTAGAGGGCGGTGAAGCTTTCTTT.

This clone was seen more than once but under ten times. The chain carries TRBV5-3 and TRBJ2-1; 8 bases match TRBD2. TRBV5-3 carries the ORF label, with uncertain function. This CDR3 spans 18 amino acids. With 0 bases clipped from V and 3 bases from J, the junction kept 11 bases outside the gene matches. This CDR3 reads CARSLAGRSGNRYNEQFF. The CDR3 region has the DNA TGTGCCAGAAGCTTGGCCGGTCGTAGCGGGAATCGCTACAATGAGCAGTTCTTC.

This chain joins TRBV5-1 and TRBJ2-7; D ambiguous. This CDR3 is built from 11 residues. The germline V and J ends were trimmed by 2 bases and 7 bases, with 7 bases remaining between them. Germline V gives CDR1 SGHRS, CDR2 YFSETQ. Here the CDR3 reads CASSLDREQYF. For the CDR3, the DNA is TGCGCCAGCAGCTTAGACCGGGAGCAGTACTTC.

The chain uses TRBV18 and TRBJ2-6; a possible D gene is TRBD1 (5 bases). V was pared by 1 base and J by 4 bases, with 8 bases between. Per germline, CDR1 KGHSH and CDR2 LQKENI. The CDR3 runs to 15 residues. The CDR3 DNA sequence: TGTGCCAGCTCACCACAGGGGCTAGGGGCCAACGTCCTGACTTTC. Protein: CASSPQGLGANVLTF. The variable domain in full, completed from reference TRBV18 and TRBJ2-6, reads NAGVMQNPRHLVRRRGQEARLRCSPMKGHSHVYWYRQLPEEGLKFMVYLQKENIIDESGMPKERFSAEFPKEGPSILRIQQVVRGDSAAYFCASSPQGLGANVLTFGAGSRLTVL.

The rearrangement uses TRBV24-1 and TRBJ2-5; 8 positions agree with TRBD2. Germline V CDR1 and CDR2: KGHDR, SFDVKD. The J segment lost 9 bases and the V segment lost 4 bases, leaving 18 bases of the junction unmatched. The CDR3 loop spans 17 amino acids. The CDR3, as DNA: TGTGCCACCAGTGACCCCCGGGGGGGGCTCATGACCGGGTCCCAGTACTTC. Amino acid sequence: CATSDPRGGLMTGSQYF.

To note about this clone: Other DNA sequences in the same sample also yield this CDR3. The J gene is TRBJ2-7, the V gene TRBV5-5, with D possibly being TRBD2 (5 bases). V dropped 3 bases and J dropped 7 bases, with 11 bases sitting between them. Germline-derived CDR1 and CDR2 are SGHKS and YYEKEE (reference sequence). This CDR3 comprises 12 residues. CDR3 in amino acids: CASSWTGEEQYF. CDR3 nucleotide sequence: TGTGCCAGCAGCTGGACCGGGGAAGAGCAGTACTTC.

The chain has TRBV10-1 and TRBJ1-2, with D maybe TRBD1 (5 bases). CDR1 and CDR2 (germline): WNHNN, SYGVQD (reference sequence). Trimming cost V 8 bases and J 5 bases, with 24 bases left between them. The CDR3 spans 16 residues. In nucleotides, the CDR3 is TGCGCCAGCTCAGCTACGGGGGACGGCGTCTATTATGGCTACACCTTC. This translates into CASSATGDGVYYGYTF.

This clone was seen only once. The chain carries TRBV6-2 or TRBV6-3 and TRBJ1-5; D may be TRBD1 (6 bases). V was pared by 5 bases and J by 5 bases, with 13 bases between. Per the germline V gene, CDR1 is MNHEY and CDR2 is SVGEGT. The CDR3 is made up of 14 amino acids. The CDR3 DNA reads as TGTGCCAGCAGTCCCGGACAGACCTATCAGCCCCAGCATTTT. Protein sequence: CASSPGQTYQPQHF.

The chain joins TRBV30 to TRBJ2-7; D not certain. Trimming took off 4 bases at V and 6 bases at J, with 22 bases between the two ends. The length of the CDR3 is 15 residues. The germline V gene has CDR1 GTSNPN and CDR2 SVGIG (reference sequence). The CDR3 reads CAWKAPLGSSAEQYF. The CDR3 nucleotides read TGTGCCTGGAAAGCCCCGTTGGGAAGTTCGGCCGAGCAGTACTTC.

The rearrangement joins TRBV10-3 to TRBJ2-1, with D tentatively TRBD1 (5 bases). CDR3 size: 16 residues. The V end was cut by 7 bases, the J end by 8 bases, with 24 bases between. Germline CDR1 and CDR2: ENHRY and SYGVKD. CDR3 protein: CAIKSQGMVEGDEQFF. The DNA of the CDR3 is TGTGCCATCAAGTCTCAGGGAATGGTGGAAGGCGATGAGCAGTTCTTC.

V and J are TRBV27 and TRBJ1-4; 7 bases are a match to TRBD1. The V and J ends lost 5 bases and 4 bases, in that order; junction bases with no gene match: 4. Per the germline V gene, CDR1 is MNHEY and CDR2 is SMNVEV (reference sequence). The CDR3 covers 14 residues. The CDR3 reads CASSQRQGNEKLFF. In DNA, the CDR3 is TGTGCCAGCAGTCAACGACAGGGTAATGAAAAACTGTTTTTT.

The chain carries TRBV11-1 and TRBJ1-3; D gene ambiguous. The germline V and J ends were trimmed by 1 base and 3 bases, with 7 bases remaining between them. The CDR3 length is 14 residues. Germline CDR1 SGHAT, CDR2 FQDESV (reference sequence). CDR3 in amino acids: CASSLVPRGNTIYF. DNA for the CDR3: TGTGCCAGCAGCTTAGTGCCTCGTGGAAACACCATATATTTT.

This sequence joins TRBV7-2 and TRBJ2-2; 13 bases match TRBD2. The CDR3 extends over 17 amino acids. The germline CDR1 and CDR2 sequences are SGHTA and FQGNSA. Unmatched junction bases numbered 8, after V lost 4 bases and J lost 6 bases. DNA for the CDR3: TGTGCCAGCAGCTCCTCGGGACTAGCGGGGTGGGCCGGGGAGCTGTTTTTT. Translated, it gives CASSSSGLAGWAGELFF.